Below, 16 T cell receptor beta chains from the same sample are listed, as sequenced in a study of CD8 T cells in Susac syndrome. Reverse transcription used about 0.5 to 1 ug RNA and random hexamers. One entry per CDR3 protein results from TCRdb running MiXCR on the immunoSEQ multiplex PCR reads. The sample records about 120,000 distinct CDR3 sequences, 94% being singletons. Sequenced input: CD4+ T cells from PBMCs. Receptors were obtained from a human donor in good health.

The V call is TRBV6-5, the J call TRBJ2-2; D is undetermined. Per germline, CDR1 MNHEY and CDR2 SVGAGI. Trimming pared 0 bases from V and 1 base from J, leaving 3 bases between. The CDR3 consists of 14 residues. The CDR3 nucleotides read TGTGCCAGCAGTTACTCGCGGAACACCGGGGAGCTGTTTTTT. Translation: CASSYSRNTGELFF.

The V call is TRBV7-2, the J call TRBJ1-6, with a tentative D call TRBD1 (6 bases). Trimming stripped 6 bases from V and 6 bases from J, with 15 bases between. Germline V lookup: CDR1 SGHTA, CDR2 FQGNSA. The CDR3 runs to 15 residues. CDR3 region: CASRPGWGANSPLHF. In DNA, the CDR3 is TGTGCCAGCAGACCTGGGTGGGGGGCTAATTCACCCCTCCACTTT.

The rearrangement links TRBV6-1 to TRBJ2-7, with D maybe TRBD2 (5 bases). Germline V gives CDR1 MNHNS, CDR2 SASEGT. V lost 4 bases to trimming and J lost 7 bases, with 14 bases between them. The CDR3 contains 13 residues. Here the CDR3 DNA reads TGTGCCAGCAGTGTCGACCGATGGAGGGAGCAGTACTTC. Its protein product is CASSVDRWREQYF.

The V and J genes are TRBV4-1 and TRBJ1-4, with D unresolved. Trimming took 0 bases from V and 11 from J, leaving 13 bases between them. The CDR3 contains 14 residues. Germline CDR1 is MGHRA and CDR2 is YSYEKL. The CDR3 coding sequence is TGCGCCAGCAGCCAAGATGCGACCTTGCGGAAACTGTTTTTT. Its translation: CASSQDATLRKLFF.

The chain has TRBV2 and TRBJ1-2; D is uncertain. Trimming took off 8 bases at V and 5 bases at J, with 15 bases between the two ends. This CDR3 has 13 residues. Germline V gene lookup returns CDR1 SNHLY and CDR2 FYNNEI. CDR3 region: CASSASGGYGYTF. The CDR3 DNA follows: TGTGCCAGCTCCGCTTCGGGCGGTTATGGCTACACCTTC.

The chain couples TRBV6-5 to TRBJ2-7; D is possibly TRBD1 (6 bases). Per the germline V gene, CDR1 is MNHEY and CDR2 is SVGAGI. The CDR3 has 15 residues. Between the trimmed V and J ends, which lost 5 bases and 0 bases, there was a span of 14 bases. CDR3 sequence: CASSTGQRNSYEQYF. As DNA, the CDR3 is TGTGCCAGCAGTACTGGACAGCGGAACTCCTACGAGCAGTACTTC.

The sample holds one count of this clonotype. This rearrangement joins TRBV29-1 to TRBJ1-1; D is uncertain. CDR1 and CDR2 from the germline V gene are SQVTM and ANQGSEA. This CDR3 contains 13 residues. V was trimmed by 7 bases and J by 3 bases, leaving 15 bases between them. For the CDR3, the DNA is TGCAGCGGAAAGGGTCTAATGGACACTGAAGCTTTCTTT. This gives the protein CSGKGLMDTEAFF.

V and J are TRBV12-3 or TRBV12-4 and TRBJ2-7, with TRBD2 matching over 11 bases. The length of the CDR3 is 16 residues. Trimming cost V 6 bases and J 1 base; bases outside gene matches: 8. The CDR3 region is CASSHLRLAGSYEQYF. The CDR3 DNA reads as TGTGCCAGCAGCCACCTCAGACTAGCGGGATCCTACGAGCAGTACTTC.

This chain joins TRBV27 and TRBJ1-5, with D uncertain. The V gene lost 4 bases and the J gene lost 9 bases, with 13 bases spanning the gap. Germline-derived CDR1 and CDR2 are MNHEY and SMNVEV (reference sequence). The CDR3 totals 13 residues. The CDR3 here is CASSSTQVMPQHF. Here the CDR3 DNA reads TGTGCCAGCAGTTCCACTCAGGTGATGCCCCAGCATTTT.

This clonotype was recorded only once. The CDR3 spells CAITNSGVNSYEQYF. The CDR3 nucleotides read TGTGCCATCACTAATAGCGGTGTGAACTCCTACGAGCAGTACTTC. The chain joins TRBV10-3 to TRBJ2-7; tentatively, D is TRBD2 (6 bases). From germline, CDR1 is ENHRY and CDR2 SYGVKD. The CDR3 sequence is 15 residues long. The V end was cut by 7 bases, the J end by 0 bases, with 16 bases between.

The genes are TRBV6-5 and TRBJ2-1, with 9 bases identical to TRBD2. The ends lost 4 bases at V and 7 bases at J; junction bases unmatched: 5. Germline CDR1 is MNHEY and CDR2 is SVGAGI. The CDR3 totals 14 residues. DNA for the CDR3: TGTGCCAGCAGTTTGCGGACTAGCGAAAATGAGCAGTTCTTC. Its protein product is CASSLRTSENEQFF.

The genes are TRBV5-4 and TRBJ2-1, with D possibly TRBD1 on 7 matching bases. This CDR3 is 16 amino acids long. Trimming cost V 0 bases and J 5 bases, with 15 bases left between them. Germline CDR1 reads SGHNT; CDR2 reads YYREEE (reference sequence). CDR3 coding DNA: TGTGCCAGCAGCTTGGAGGGGGCGGGAAGGGACAATGAGCAGTTCTTC. The encoded protein is CASSLEGAGRDNEQFF.

The gene calls are TRBV6-5 and TRBJ2-3; D ambiguous. Germline CDR1 and CDR2: MNHEY and SVGAGI. V shed 7 bases and J shed 4 bases, with 12 bases lying between them. The CDR3 totals 13 residues. The CDR3 coding sequence is TGTGCCAGCAACTTTTACGGAGCAGATACGCAGTATTTT. It yields the protein CASNFYGADTQYF.

The rearrangement joins TRBV7-9 to TRBJ2-7; TRBD2 matches at 12 bases. V dropped 5 bases and J dropped 6; count of bases not matched to a gene: 11. This CDR3 has 16 residues. The germline gives CDR1 SEHNR, CDR2 FQNEAQ (reference sequence). CDR3 sequence: CASSPLGASGRGEQYF. The CDR3, as DNA: TGTGCCAGCAGCCCTTTAGGGGCTAGCGGGAGGGGCGAGCAGTACTTC.

The rearrangement links TRBV3-1 to TRBJ2-5; weak D call: TRBD2 (5 bases). CDR3 size: 13 residues. V shed 3 bases and J shed 5 bases, with 10 bases lying between them. Per the germline V gene, CDR1 is LGHDT and CDR2 is YNNKEL (reference sequence). DNA for the CDR3: TGTGCCAGCAGCCAGGGAGTGGGGGAGACCCAGTACTTC. It yields the protein CASSQGVGETQYF.

The chain couples TRBV5-1 to TRBJ2-7; 10 nucleotides line up with TRBD1. Germline CDR1 reads SGHRS; CDR2 reads YFSETQ. The CDR3 runs to 14 residues. The J segment lost 5 bases and the V segment lost 4 bases, leaving 6 bases of the junction unmatched. This chain's CDR3 is CASSHPGQGNEQYF. The CDR3 DNA follows: TGCGCCAGCAGCCATCCGGGACAGGGGAACGAGCAGTACTTC.